The 28 T cell receptor beta chains below were found in one sample sequenced in a study of beta chain features in type 1 diabetes. Study results and caveats: TCRB CDR3s were moderately but significantly shorter in Type 1 diabetes patients in all four CD4+ subsets.

Reverse transcription of all isolated RNA meant that expressed TCRB transcripts were sequenced. Sequencing used immunoSEQ multiplex PCR; TCRdb keeps in-frame clones, though not all of them. The table lists around 150,000 clones, roughly 9% of them singletons. Antigens of these TCRs are unknown. The source material was central memory CD4+ T cells from blood. These receptors were taken from a woman aged 25 to 45 with type 1 diabetes.

V and J are TRBV25-1 and TRBJ1-2, with 10 bases matching TRBD1. CDR3 length: 13 residues. V lost 5 bases and J lost 7; bases outside the gene matches: 4. Germline CDR1 and CDR2: MGHDK and SYGVNS. CDR3 in amino acids: CASSPRDRGGYTF. The CDR3 DNA reads TGTGCCAGCAGTCCCCGGGACAGGGGTGGCTACACCTTC.

This clone was counted only a few times. The chain combines TRBV28 with TRBJ1-2; 9 bases map to TRBD1. The V segment lost 6 bases and the J segment 4 bases; nucleotides outside the gene matches: 3. In germline, CDR1 is MDHEN, CDR2 SYDVKM. There are 13 residues in the CDR3. DNA of the CDR3: TGTGCCAGCAGGGGGGGACAGGGCTATGGCTACACCTTC. Amino acid sequence: CASRGGQGYGYTF.

The rearrangement joins TRBV5-6 to TRBJ2-3; 9 nucleotides line up with TRBD2. The ends lost 0 bases at V and 5 bases at J; junction bases unmatched: 7. The CDR3 loop spans 16 amino acids. The germline CDR1 and CDR2 sequences are SGHDT and YYEEEE. The CDR3 DNA is TGTGCCAGCAGCTTGGAGCCTAGCGGGAAGGTAGATACGCAGTATTTT. Translated: CASSLEPSGKVDTQYF.

This clone was seen a few times. The J gene is TRBJ2-5, the V gene TRBV6-5, with 7 positions matching TRBD1. The CDR3 runs 12 residues. V lost 6 bases to trimming and J lost 3 bases; unmatched junction nucleotides: 1. Germline CDR1 MNHEY, CDR2 SVGAGI. The CDR3, as DNA: TGTGCCAGCAGCGGACAGGAAGAGACCCAGTACTTC. This encodes CASSGQEETQYF.

In this sample, this clone turned up a few times. One end of the junction varies from germline; a read error may be responsible. The J gene is TRBJ2-7, the V gene TRBV5-1, with 7 bases lining up with TRBD1. Germline values: CDR1 SGHRS, CDR2 YFSETQ. CDR3 length: 12 amino acids. CDR3 amino acids: CASSVTGEVEDF. Here the CDR3 DNA reads TGCGCCAGCAGCGTTACAGGGGAAGTTGAGGACTTC.

This clone is a singleton in its sample. The chain employs TRBV28 and TRBJ1-4; D not resolved. CDR1 is MDHEN and CDR2 is SYDVKM in the germline V gene. Trimming shortened V by 1 base and J by 1 base, and 10 bases separated the two germline ends. This CDR3 spans 16 amino acids. As DNA, the CDR3 is TGTGCCAGCAGTTTATACGGGATTGAAACTAATGAAAAACTGTTTTTT. Translated, it gives CASSLYGIETNEKLFF.

There are a few counts of this clone. The chain links TRBV28 to TRBJ1-2; perhaps TRBD1 as D (5 bases). Trimming removed 9 bases from V and 7 bases from J, with 12 bases in between. Germline V gene lookup returns CDR1 MDHEN and CDR2 SYDVKM. CDR3 length equals 11 residues. CDR3 in amino acids: CASEGVGGYTF. Here the CDR3 DNA reads TGTGCCAGTGAAGGGGTTGGTGGCTACACCTTC.

The CDR3, as DNA: TGTGCCAGCAACAATGGGGCGAGCTCCTACGAGCAGTACTTC. Translation gives CASNNGASSYEQYF. The gene calls are TRBV5-4 and TRBJ2-7; TRBD1 might be the D (5 bases). The V end lost 6 bases, the J end lost 0 bases, and 13 bases lay between the germline ends. The germline V gene encodes CDR1 SGHNT and CDR2 YYREEE (reference sequence). The CDR3 has 14 amino acids. The variable domain in full, with the rest retrieved from reference TRBV5-4 and TRBJ2-7, is ETGVTQSPTHLIKTRGQQVTLRCSSQSGHNTVSWYQQALGQGPQFIFQYYREEENGRGNFPPRFSGLQFPNYSSELNVNALELDDSALYLCASNNGASSYEQYFGPGTRLTVT.

This clone showed up just a few times. The J gene is TRBJ2-2, the V gene TRBV14, with D unclear. V shed 1 base and J shed 4 bases, with 7 bases lying between them. The CDR3 totals 14 residues. CDR1 is SGHDN and CDR2 is FVKESK in the germline V gene. In nucleotides, the CDR3 is TGTGCCAGCAGCCAAGTTCGGAGCACCGGGGAGCTGTTTTTT. Amino acid sequence: CASSQVRSTGELFF.

The J gene is TRBJ1-2, the V gene TRBV6-4; D gene unclear. From germline, CDR1 is MRHNA and CDR2 SNTAGT. This CDR3 is built from 14 residues. V gave up 3 bases and J gave up 4 bases, with 12 bases separating them. The CDR3 sequence is CASSEGPGSYGYTF. DNA of the CDR3: TGTGCCAGCAGTGAGGGTCCGGGTTCCTATGGCTACACCTTC.

This clone has just a few counts. The chain recombines TRBV4-1 with TRBJ2-5; 8 bases map to TRBD2. Germline CDR1 is MGHRA and CDR2 is YSYEKL. CDR3 length: 14 amino acids. J lost 9 bases, V lost 2 bases, and 8 bases had no gene match. CDR3 nucleotide sequence: TGCGCCAGCAGCCAAACTAGCGGAGGGATGTCCCAGTACTTC. Its translation: CASSQTSGGMSQYF.

This chain connects TRBV7-2 to TRBJ2-5; D is possibly TRBD2 (5 bases). From germline, CDR1 is SGHTA and CDR2 FQGNSA. V was cut by 8 bases and J by 9 bases, with 22 bases left in between. The CDR3 runs to 14 residues. CDR3 loop: CASRTGFSSLAQYF. The CDR3 bases are TGTGCCAGCCGGACGGGGTTCAGCTCATTGGCCCAGTACTTC. Drawing the rest from reference TRBV7-2 and TRBJ2-5, the complete variable domain is GAGVSQSPSNKVTEKGKDVELRCDPISGHTALYWYRQSLGQGLEFLIYFQGNSAPDKSGLPSDRFSAERTGGSVSTLTIQRTQQEDSAVYLCASRTGFSSLAQYFGPGTRLLVL.

This rearrangement joins TRBV5-1 to TRBJ1-2; TRBD1 is a possible D gene (6 bases). The length of the CDR3 is 16 residues. V lost 0 bases and J 0 bases, leaving 12 bases between the germline ends. The germline V gene has CDR1 SGHRS and CDR2 YFSETQ. For the CDR3, the DNA is TGCGCCAGCAGCTTGGGATCGACAGGAGCTAACTATGGCTACACCTTC. Translating gives CASSLGSTGANYGYTF.

The chain couples TRBV14 to TRBJ1-2; unclear D gene. The V end lost 0 bases, the J end lost 7 bases, and 12 bases lay between the germline ends. The CDR3 loop spans 14 amino acids. Germline lookup yields CDR1 SGHDN and CDR2 FVKESK. CDR3 nucleotide sequence: TGTGCCAGCAGCCAAGATCTCGGGATCCCTGGCTACACCTTC. This sequence encodes CASSQDLGIPGYTF.

This clone has more than one count but fewer than ten. The J gene is TRBJ2-5, the V gene TRBV6-1, with a possible D match to TRBD1 (6 bases). The CDR3 is 14 residues long. Trimming removed 5 bases from V and 4 bases from J, with 14 bases in between. Germline loops: CDR1 MNHNS, CDR2 SASEGT. CDR3: CASSPGDYPETQYF. In nucleotides, the CDR3 is TGTGCCAGCAGTCCAGGGGATTACCCAGAGACCCAGTACTTC.

This clone was detected a few times. The chain combines TRBV5-1 with TRBJ1-2; D might be TRBD1 (6 bases). Trimming cost V 4 bases and J 7 bases, with 20 bases left between them. Germline V lookup: CDR1 SGHRS, CDR2 YFSETQ. The CDR3 spans 15 residues. CDR3 region: CASSEEQGEAFGYTF. Written as DNA, the CDR3 is TGCGCCAGCAGCGAAGAACAGGGAGAAGCTTTTGGCTACACCTTC.

V gene TRBV5-6 combines with J gene TRBJ1-4; no reliable D call. Trimming shortened V by 2 bases and J by 5 bases, and 7 bases separated the two germline ends. CDR3 size: 13 residues. Germline values: CDR1 SGHDT, CDR2 YYEEEE. The CDR3 region is CASSLSVNEKLFF. The CDR3 nucleotides read TGTGCCAGCAGCTTATCGGTAAATGAAAAACTGTTTTTT.

This clone was seen a few times. The genes are TRBV29-1 and TRBJ2-7; 7 nucleotides line up with TRBD2. CDR1 and CDR2 (germline): SQVTM, ANQGSEA. V shed 5 bases, J shed 6 bases, and the junction held 13 bases outside the gene matches. The CDR3 spans 14 residues. DNA of the CDR3: TGCAGCGTTTCTCGCGGGAGAGGGGTGGGCGAGCAGTACTTC. The encoded protein is CSVSRGRGVGEQYF.

This clone was found a few times. The rearrangement uses TRBV29-1 and TRBJ1-2; D ambiguous. Germline V gene data show CDR1 as SQVTM and CDR2 as ANQGSEA. The CDR3 runs 14 residues. The V end was cut by 0 bases, the J end by 4 bases, with 12 bases between. CDR3 sequence reads: CSVEDREGGYGYTF. DNA of the CDR3: TGCAGCGTTGAAGATCGGGAGGGCGGCTATGGCTACACCTTC.

The chain has TRBV19 and TRBJ2-3, with 8 positions matching TRBD1. CDR1 and CDR2 from the germline V gene are LNHDA and SQIVND (reference sequence). V was pared by 4 bases and J by 1 base, with 1 base of the junction left unmatched. The CDR3 is 14 amino acids. CDR3 nucleotides: TGTGCCAGTAGTACACAGGGGGGCACAGATACGCAGTATTTT. It codes for CASSTQGGTDTQYF. Together with reference TRBV19 and TRBJ2-3, the CDR3 gives the full variable domain: DGGITQSPKYLFRKEGQNVTLSCEQNLNHDAMYWYRQDPGQGLRLIYYSQIVNDFQKGDIAEGYSVSREKKESFPLTVTSAQKNPTAFYLCASSTQGGTDTQYFGPGTRLTVL.

This clone was seen more than once but under ten times. J is TRBJ1-2 and V is TRBV6-6, with 9 bases aligning to TRBD1. The V gene's germline CDR1 is MNHNY and CDR2 SVGAGI (reference sequence). There are 14 residues in the CDR3. V was pared by 5 bases and J by 5 bases, with 6 bases of the junction left unmatched. The CDR3 nucleotides read TGTGCCAGCAGTATACAGGGGGCTGGGTATGGCTACACCTTC. Its translation: CASSIQGAGYGYTF.

Only a few counts were recorded for this clone. This rearrangement joins TRBV14 to TRBJ2-3; D is undetermined. Trimming stripped 0 bases from V and 9 bases from J, with 16 bases between. The CDR3 sequence is 15 residues long. Germline V CDR1 and CDR2: SGHDN, FVKESK. DNA for the CDR3: TGTGCCAGCAGCCAAGATCGGAGCCAGATCGGGACGCAGTATTTT. It is translated as CASSQDRSQIGTQYF.

This clone appeared a few times. V usage is TRBV9 and J usage is TRBJ1-3; D uncertain. V was shortened by 0 bases and J by 8 bases, with 12 bases between the two germline ends. This CDR3 contains 14 residues. Germline V CDR1 and CDR2: SGDLS, YYNGEE. CDR3 coding DNA: TGTGCCAGCAGCGTAGCCAGTCGGGATTACACCATATATTTT. This sequence encodes CASSVASRDYTIYF.

The rearrangement uses TRBV16 and TRBJ2-5, with D perhaps matching TRBD1 (6 bases). The CDR3 length is 13 residues. Germline loops: CDR1 KGHSY, CDR2 FQNENV. V was pared by 6 bases and J by 6 bases, with 14 bases between. The DNA of the CDR3 is TGTGCCAGCAGTTCCTCACAGGGACAGACCCAGTACTTC. This translates into CASSSSQGQTQYF.

This clone was picked up a small number of times. V is TRBV19 and J is TRBJ2-3, with TRBD2 as a possible D gene (5 bases). The CDR3 runs 13 residues. Trimming left V 8 bases short and J 7 bases short, with 16 bases between. The germline gives CDR1 LNHDA, CDR2 SQIVND (reference sequence). CDR3 residues: CASAPGNTYTQYF. CDR3 DNA: TGTGCCAGTGCCCCCGGGAATACATATACGCAGTATTTT.

Notes on this clone: This specimen includes other DNA sequences encoding the same CDR3. The rearrangement uses TRBV2 and TRBJ1-2; TRBD1 might be the D (5 bases). This CDR3 has 12 amino acids. CDR1 is SNHLY, CDR2 FYNNEI, per germline. Trimming left V 4 bases short and J 5 bases short, with 8 bases between. The CDR3 nucleotides read TGTGCCAGCAGTGGCGGGGGGTATGGCTACACCTTC. Translation: CASSGGGYGYTF.

This clone has a handful of counts. The J gene is TRBJ1-2, the V gene TRBV5-6, with D tentatively TRBD1 (5 bases). The CDR3 contains 14 residues. Germline assignment: CDR1 SGHDT and CDR2 YYEEEE. The ends were cut back, 1 base at V and 4 bases at J, with 11 bases in the middle. CDR3 nucleotides: TGTGCCAGCAGCTTGACTAAGGGGTCCTATGGCTACACCTTC. Protein sequence: CASSLTKGSYGYTF.

V and J are TRBV7-3 and TRBJ1-1, with 7 bases identical to TRBD1. This CDR3 spans 16 amino acids. Germline lookup yields CDR1 SGHTA and CDR2 FQGTGA. V trimming: 5 bases; J trimming: 0 bases; junction bases outside the gene matches: 9. The CDR3 DNA is TGTGCCAGCAGCCCCAGTTCGACAGGGTTGAACACTGAAGCTTTCTTT. It codes for CASSPSSTGLNTEAFF.